This T cell receptor (beta chain) is from a study of T cells after posttransplantation cyclophosphamide. Study results and limitations: Skin or GI-infiltrating T cells shared few TRB sequences with blood. TRB clonality was highly associated with recipient CMV seropositivity and reactivation. Donor-recipient repertoire similarity was low at 1-2 months, rising over year one.

V trimming: 0 bases; J trimming: 1 base; junction bases outside the gene matches: 8. The CDR3 contains 16 residues. Germline CDR1 and CDR2: GTSNPN and SVGIG (reference sequence). The assay was immunoSEQ multiplex PCR, and TCRdb's table has in-frame clones only and misses some. The sample records some 9,700 clones, about 98% being singletons. Details on this clone: Antigen specificity is unknown.

Cells defined as naive were viable CD3+CD4+ or CD3+CD8+ and CCR7+CD45RA+CD45RO-CD95-CD27+CD28+. Peripheral blood was collected from the related graft donor on the marrow donation day. This TCR came from a woman aged 60-70 years in good health, CMV-negative, and a related stem cell transplant donor. The genes are TRBV30 and TRBJ1-2; TRBD1 aligns across 7 bases. The sample was naive CD4+ T cells sorted from PBMCs. CDR3 coding DNA: TGTGCCTGGAGTGTAGGGACAGATTACATTAACTATGGCTACACCTTC. Its protein product is CAWSVGTDYINYGYTF.